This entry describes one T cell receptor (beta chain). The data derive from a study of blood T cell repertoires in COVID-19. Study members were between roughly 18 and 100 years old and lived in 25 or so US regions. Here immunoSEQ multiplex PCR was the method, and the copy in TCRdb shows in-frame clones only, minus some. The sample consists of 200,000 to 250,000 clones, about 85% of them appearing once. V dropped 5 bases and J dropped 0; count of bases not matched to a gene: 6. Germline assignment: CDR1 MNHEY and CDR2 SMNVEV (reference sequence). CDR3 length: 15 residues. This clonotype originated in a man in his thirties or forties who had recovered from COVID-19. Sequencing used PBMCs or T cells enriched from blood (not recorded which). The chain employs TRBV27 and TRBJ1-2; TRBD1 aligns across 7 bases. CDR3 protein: CASSKGGVTNYGYTF. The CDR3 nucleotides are TGTGCCAGCAGTAAAGGGGGCGTGACTAACTATGGCTACACCTTC.